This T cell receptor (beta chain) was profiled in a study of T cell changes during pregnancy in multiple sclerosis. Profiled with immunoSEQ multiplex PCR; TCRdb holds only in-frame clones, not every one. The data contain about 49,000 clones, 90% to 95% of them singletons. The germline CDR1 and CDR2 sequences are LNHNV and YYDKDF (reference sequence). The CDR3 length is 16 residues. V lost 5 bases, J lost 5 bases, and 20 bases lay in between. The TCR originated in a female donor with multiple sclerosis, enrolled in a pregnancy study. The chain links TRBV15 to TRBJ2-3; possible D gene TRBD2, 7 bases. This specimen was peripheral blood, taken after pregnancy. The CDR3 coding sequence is TGTGCCACCAGCTCGCGAGAGGGGGGGGTAAGAGATACGCAGTATTTT. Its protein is CATSSREGGVRDTQYF.